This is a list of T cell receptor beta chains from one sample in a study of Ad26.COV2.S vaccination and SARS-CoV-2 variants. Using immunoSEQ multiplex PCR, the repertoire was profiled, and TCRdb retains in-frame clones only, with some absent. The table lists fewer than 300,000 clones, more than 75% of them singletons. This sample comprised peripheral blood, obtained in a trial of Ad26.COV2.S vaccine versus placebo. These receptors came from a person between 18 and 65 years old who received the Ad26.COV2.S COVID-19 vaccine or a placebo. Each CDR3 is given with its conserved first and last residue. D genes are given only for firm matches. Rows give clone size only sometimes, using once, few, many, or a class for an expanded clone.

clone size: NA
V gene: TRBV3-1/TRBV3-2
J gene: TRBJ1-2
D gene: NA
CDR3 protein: CASSQEGSSNYGYTF
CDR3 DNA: TGTGCCAGCAGCCAAGAGGGAAGTAGTAACTATGGCTACACCTTC

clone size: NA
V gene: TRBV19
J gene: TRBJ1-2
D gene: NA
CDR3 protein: CASSIGSFFNYGYTF
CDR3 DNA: TGTGCCAGTAGTATAGGGTCATTCTTTAACTATGGCTACACCTTC

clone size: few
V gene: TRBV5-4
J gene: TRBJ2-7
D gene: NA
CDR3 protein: CASSFAGSRYEQYF
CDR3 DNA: TGTGCCAGCAGCTTCGCCGGGAGTAGGTACGAGCAGTACTTC

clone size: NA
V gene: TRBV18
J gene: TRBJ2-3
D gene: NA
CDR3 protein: CASSPDYRTDTQYF
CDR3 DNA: TGTGCCAGCTCACCAGACTACCGCACAGATACGCAGTATTTT

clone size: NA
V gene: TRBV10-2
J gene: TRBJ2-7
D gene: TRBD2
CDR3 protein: CASSELAAIYEQYF
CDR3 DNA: TGCGCCAGCAGTGAACTAGCGGCCATCTACGAGCAGTACTTC

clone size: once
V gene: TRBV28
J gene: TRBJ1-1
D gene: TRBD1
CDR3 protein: CASSLSGTGAPNEAFF
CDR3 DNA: TGTGCCAGCAGTTTATCAGGGACAGGGGCGCCGAATGAAGCTTTCTTT

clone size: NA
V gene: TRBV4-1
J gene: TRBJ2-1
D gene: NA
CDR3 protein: CASSQGQGSSTFQFF
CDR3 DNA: TGCGCCAGCAGCCAAGGGCAGGGGTCCTCCACATTCCAGTTCTTC

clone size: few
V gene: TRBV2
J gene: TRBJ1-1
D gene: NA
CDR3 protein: CASRQRMNTEAFF
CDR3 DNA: TGTGCCAGTAGACAGCGGATGAACACTGAAGCTTTCTTT

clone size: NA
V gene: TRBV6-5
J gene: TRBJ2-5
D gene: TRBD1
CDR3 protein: CASSTNRGYQETQYF
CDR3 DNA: TGTGCCAGCAGTACCAACAGGGGCTACCAAGAGACCCAGTACTTC

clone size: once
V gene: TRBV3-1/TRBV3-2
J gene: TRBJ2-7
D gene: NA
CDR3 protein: CASSQTSYEQYF
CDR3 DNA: TGTGCCAGCAGCCAAACATCCTACGAGCAGTACTTC

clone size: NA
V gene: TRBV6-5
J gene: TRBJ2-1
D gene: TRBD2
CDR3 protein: CASSYSGGGAYNEQFF
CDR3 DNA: TGTGCCAGCAGTTACTCAGGCGGGGGGGCCTACAATGAGCAGTTCTTC